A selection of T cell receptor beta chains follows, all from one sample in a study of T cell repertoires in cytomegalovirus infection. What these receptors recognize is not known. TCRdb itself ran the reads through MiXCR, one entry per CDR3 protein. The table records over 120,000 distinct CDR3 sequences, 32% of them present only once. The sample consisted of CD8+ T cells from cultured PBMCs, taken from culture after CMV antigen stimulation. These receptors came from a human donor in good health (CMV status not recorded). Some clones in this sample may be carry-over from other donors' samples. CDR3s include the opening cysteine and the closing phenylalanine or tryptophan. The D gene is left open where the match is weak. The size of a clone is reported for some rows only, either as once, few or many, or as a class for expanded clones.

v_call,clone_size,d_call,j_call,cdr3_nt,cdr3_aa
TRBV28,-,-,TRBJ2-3,TGTGCCAGCAGTTTCGGGGACGAGGGCACAGATACGCAGTATTTT,CASSFGDEGTDTQYF
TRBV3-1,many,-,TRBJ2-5,TGTGCCAGCAGCCAAGAGCTGTTTGGTTCAGGGACCCAAGAGACCCAGTACTTC,CASSQELFGSGTQETQYF
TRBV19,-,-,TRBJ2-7,TGTGCCAGTAGTTCCCCCGGGACCGGCAACTACGAGCAGTACTTC,CASSSPGTGNYEQYF
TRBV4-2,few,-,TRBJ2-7,TGTGCCAGCAGCCAAGATTGGGCCAGCCGTTACGACGAGCAGTACTTC,CASSQDWASRYDEQYF
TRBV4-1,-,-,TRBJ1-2,TGCGCCAGCAGCCAAGTCTACATGGGTGGGGAGTATGGCTACACCTTC,CASSQVYMGGEYGYTF
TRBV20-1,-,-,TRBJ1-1,TGCAGTGCTAGAGGGGGGGGCGACACTGAAGCTTTCTTT,CSARGGGDTEAFF
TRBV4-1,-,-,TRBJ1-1,TGCGCCAGCAGCCAAGTCCTTGGGGCCGGAGGGGCTGAAGCTTTCTTT,CASSQVLGAGGAEAFF
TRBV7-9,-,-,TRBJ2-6,TGTGCCAGCAGCTTAGATCCTGGGGCCAACGTCCTGACTTTC,CASSLDPGANVLTF
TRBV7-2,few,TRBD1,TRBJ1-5,TGTGCCAGCAGCTTTCAGACAGGGGAACAGCCCCAGCATTTT,CASSFQTGEQPQHF
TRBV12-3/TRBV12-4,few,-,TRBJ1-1,TGTGCCAGCAGTTTAGCGCTAGACGGCCCCGGCGGCACTGAAGCTTTCTTT,CASSLALDGPGGTEAFF
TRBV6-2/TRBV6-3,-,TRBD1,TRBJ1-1,TGTGCCAGCAGTTTCCCAGGGGGAACTGAAGCTTTCTTT,CASSFPGGTEAFF
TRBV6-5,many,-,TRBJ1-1,TGTGCCAGCAGTTACTCGACGGGGAACACTGAAGCTTTCTTT,CASSYSTGNTEAFF
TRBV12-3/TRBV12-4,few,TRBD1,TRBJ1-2,TGTGCCAGCAGCTTTTTAGCAGGGGGCGCTGATGGCTACACCTTC,CASSFLAGGADGYTF
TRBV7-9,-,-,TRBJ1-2,TGTGCCAGCAGCTTAAACTATGGCTACACCTTC,CASSLNYGYTF
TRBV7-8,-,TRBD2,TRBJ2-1,TGTGCCAGCAGCCCCCGACTAGCGGGGAAAGACAATGAGCAGTTCTTC,CASSPRLAGKDNEQFF
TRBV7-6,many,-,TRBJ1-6,TGTGCCAGCAGCTTAGGGGGGGCATCCTCACCCCTCCACTTT,CASSLGGASSPLHF
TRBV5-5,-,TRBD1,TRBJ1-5,TGTGCCAGCAGCGCGTTTCAGGGGGCGCGAAATCAGCCCCAGCATTTT,CASSAFQGARNQPQHF
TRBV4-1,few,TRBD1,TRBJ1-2,TGCGCCAGCAGCCACGGGACAGGGCACTATGGCTACACCTTC,CASSHGTGHYGYTF
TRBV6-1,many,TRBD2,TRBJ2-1,TGTGCCAGCAGTCCGGGGGGAACCTACAATGAGCAGTTCTTC,CASSPGGTYNEQFF
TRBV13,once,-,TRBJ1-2,TGTGCCAGCAGCTACTCTATACAGGGAGATCGGGACTATGGCTACACCTTC,CASSYSIQGDRDYGYTF
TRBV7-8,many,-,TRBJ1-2,TGTGCCAGCAGCTTAACCGGGTTTCCAACCATATATGGCTACACCTTC,CASSLTGFPTIYGYTF
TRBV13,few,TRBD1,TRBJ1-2,TGTGCCAGCAGCTTAGGCATACTGACAGGGAGGTCGGATTCTGGCTACACCTTC,CASSLGILTGRSDSGYTF
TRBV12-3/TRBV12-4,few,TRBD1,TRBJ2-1,TGTGCCAGCAGTTTTGGGACAGGGACCTACAATGAGCAGTTCTTC,CASSFGTGTYNEQFF
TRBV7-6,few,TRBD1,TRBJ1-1,TGTGCCAGCAGCCCAAGACAGGGGGCGGGGACTGAAGCTTTCTTT,CASSPRQGAGTEAFF
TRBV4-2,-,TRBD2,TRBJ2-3,TGTGCCAGCAGCCAAGGGACTAGCGGGGGAGTCAGCACAGATACGCAGTATTTT,CASSQGTSGGVSTDTQYF
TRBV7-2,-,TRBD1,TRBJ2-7,TGTGCCAGCAGCTCCTCAATCTTAGGCCCCCGACAGGGGTCCTACGAGCAGTACTTC,CASSSSILGPRQGSYEQYF
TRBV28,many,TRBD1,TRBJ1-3,TGTGCCAGCAGCCGGCTTGAGGGGGCGAGGGGAAACACCATATATTTT,CASSRLEGARGNTIYF
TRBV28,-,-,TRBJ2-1,TGTGCCAGCAGTTTGGATGGGGCCGAGCAGTTCTTC,CASSLDGAEQFF
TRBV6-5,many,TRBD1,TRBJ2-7,TGTGCCAGCAGTTACTCAGGGGGCTATTACGAGCAGTACTTC,CASSYSGGYYEQYF
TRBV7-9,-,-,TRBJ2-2,TGTGCCAGCAGCCACCAGAACACCGGGGAGCTGTTTTTT,CASSHQNTGELFF
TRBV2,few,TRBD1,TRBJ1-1,TGTGCCAGCAGTTCCCGACAGGGGACGAACACTGAAGCTTTCTTT,CASSSRQGTNTEAFF
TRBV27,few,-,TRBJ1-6,TGTGCCAGCAGTTTAACGGAGTCCGCCTATAATTCACCCCTCCACTTT,CASSLTESAYNSPLHF
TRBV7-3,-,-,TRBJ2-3,TGTGCCAGCAGCTCGCAACCTAATACGCAGTATTTT,CASSSQPNTQYF
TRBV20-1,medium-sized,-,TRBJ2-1,TGCAGTGCTAGTTCCTATGAGGCGGGGTGGTACAATGAGCAGTTCTTC,CSASSYEAGWYNEQFF
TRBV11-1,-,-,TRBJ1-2,TGTGCCAGCAGCTTAGCCTCCGGGAGTGGCTATGGCTACACCTTC,CASSLASGSGYGYTF
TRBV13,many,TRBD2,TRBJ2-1,TGTGCCAGCAGCGCCGAGGGAGCGGGGGGTGTCAATGAGCAGTTCTTC,CASSAEGAGGVNEQFF
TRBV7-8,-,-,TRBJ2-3,TGTGCCAGCGATGTGTCAGGGGATTCAGATACGCAGTATTTT,CASDVSGDSDTQYF
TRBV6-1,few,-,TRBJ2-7,TGTGCCAGCAGTGAACACGGCAGTAGTCCCTACGAGCAGTACTTC,CASSEHGSSPYEQYF
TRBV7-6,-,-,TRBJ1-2,TGTGCCAGCAGCTTAGCGGGACGCACAACGGGACTTTTCTATGGCTACACCTTC,CASSLAGRTTGLFYGYTF
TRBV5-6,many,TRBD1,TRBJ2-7,TGTGCCAGCAGCCTACAGGGACAGGGTTTCGACGAGCAGTACTTC,CASSLQGQGFDEQYF
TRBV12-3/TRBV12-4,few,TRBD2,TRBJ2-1,TGTGCCAGCACCACAACTAGCGGGGCCTACAATGAGCAGTTCTTC,CASTTTSGAYNEQFF
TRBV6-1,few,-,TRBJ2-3,TGTGCCATCGACAGCGCTACCGGCACAGATACGCAGTATTTT,CAIDSATGTDTQYF
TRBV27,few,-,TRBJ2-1,TGTGCCAGCAGTCCGACCTCCTACAATGAGCAGTTCTTC,CASSPTSYNEQFF
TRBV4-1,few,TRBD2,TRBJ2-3,TGCGCCAGCAGCCCCGGGACTAGCGGGGGTTACACAGATACGCAGTATTTT,CASSPGTSGGYTDTQYF
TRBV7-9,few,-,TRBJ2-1,TGTGCCAGCAGCTTGTCTACATTGTACAATGAGCAGTTCTTC,CASSLSTLYNEQFF
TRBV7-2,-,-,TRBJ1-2,TGTGCCAGCAGCTTAACGTCGGCAGGGAGGGTCTATGGCTACACCTTC,CASSLTSAGRVYGYTF
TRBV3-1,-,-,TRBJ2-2,TGTGCCAGCAGCCAAGTTGAGTTTCCCGGGGAGCTGTTTTTT,CASSQVEFPGELFF
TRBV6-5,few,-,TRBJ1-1,TGTGCCAGCAGTTACTCGTTTCCACCGGGTCCCGAGTTCACTGAAGCTTTCTTT,CASSYSFPPGPEFTEAFF
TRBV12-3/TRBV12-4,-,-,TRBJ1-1,TGTGCCAGTGCTTGGATGAACACTGAAGCTTTCTTT,CASAWMNTEAFF
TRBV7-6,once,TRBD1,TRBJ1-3,TGTGCCAGCAGCTTAGGACAGGGTTTCTCTGGAAACACCGTATATTTT,CASSLGQGFSGNTVYF
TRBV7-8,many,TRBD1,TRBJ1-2,TGTGCCAGCAGCTTAGGGCAGGGGGGATTAGGCTACACCTTC,CASSLGQGGLGYTF
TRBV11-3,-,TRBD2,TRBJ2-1,TGTGCCAGCAGCTTAGATAGCGGGGGGGGGTACAATGAGCAGTTCTTC,CASSLDSGGGYNEQFF